Presented here are 16 T cell receptor beta chains from one specimen sequenced in a study of T cell responses to AZD1222 COVID-19 vaccine. Repertoires were generated with immunoSEQ multiplex PCR, while TCRdb's copy carries only in-frame clones and drops some. The repertoire has about 110,000 clones, around 80% of them found once; the top ten carry around 4.6%. Sequencing was performed on peripheral blood, taken on day 0 of AZD1222 vaccination. The receptors were gathered from an adult in good health.

The rearrangement uses TRBV24-1 and TRBJ2-1; D may match TRBD1 or TRBD2 (6 bases each). Trimming pared 5 bases from V and 6 bases from J, leaving 13 bases between. The CDR3 sequence is 14 residues long. Germline CDR1 reads KGHDR; CDR2 reads SFDVKD. The DNA for the CDR3 is TGTGCCACCAGTGCCTGGGGGGCCTCCAATGAGCAGTTCTTC. Amino acid sequence: CATSAWGASNEQFF.

This clone was detected only once. This chain connects TRBV19 to TRBJ1-6, with a tentative D call TRBD1 (6 bases). The CDR3 totals 14 residues. The V gene's germline CDR1 is LNHDA and CDR2 SQIVND (reference sequence). V lost 3 bases to trimming and J lost 9 bases, with 12 bases between them. CDR3 DNA: TGTGCCAGTAGTATCGTGCAGGGGACTTCACCCCTCCACTTT. Residues: CASSIVQGTSPLHF. Combining the CDR3 with reference TRBV19 and TRBJ1-6 gives the whole variable domain DGGITQSPKYLFRKEGQNVTLSCEQNLNHDAMYWYRQDPGQGLRLIYYSQIVNDFQKGDIAEGYSVSREKKESFPLTVTSAQKNPTAFYLCASSIVQGTSPLHFGNGTRLTVT.

V usage is TRBV20-1 and J usage is TRBJ2-7; D ambiguous. V lost 4 bases to trimming and J lost 2 bases, with 3 bases between them. CDR1 is DFQATT, CDR2 SNEGSKA, per germline (reference sequence). The CDR3 covers 10 residues. The CDR3 loop is CSAITYEQYF. The CDR3 DNA reads TGCAGTGCTATAACCTACGAGCAGTACTTC.

The V and J genes are TRBV7-6 and TRBJ2-7; TRBD2 matches 7 bases. The CDR3 runs to 16 residues. The ends lost 5 bases at V and 2 bases at J; junction bases unmatched: 12. Germline CDR1 reads SGHVS; CDR2 reads FNYEAQ. This chain's CDR3 is CASSPRTAGVTYEQYF. The CDR3 nucleotides read TGTGCCAGCAGCCCCCGGACGGCGGGAGTTACCTACGAGCAGTACTTC.

The chain combines TRBV5-6 with TRBJ2-7; D may match TRBD1 or TRBD2 (5 bases each). V lost 4 bases to trimming and J lost 5 bases, with 22 bases between them. Germline V gene sequence: CDR1 SGHDT, CDR2 YYEEEE. The CDR3 has 16 residues. CDR3 sequence reads: CASSDRMGVRLDEQYF. CDR3 DNA: TGTGCCAGCAGCGATCGGATGGGGGTCCGACTCGACGAGCAGTACTTC.

The V gene is TRBV4-1, the J gene TRBJ1-1; 8 bases map to TRBD1. Germline V gene lookup returns CDR1 MGHRA and CDR2 YSYEKL. This CDR3 has 17 residues. V dropped 1 base and J dropped 0; count of bases not matched to a gene: 7. CDR3: CASSQAGTGSLNTEAFF. The CDR3 DNA reads TGCGCCAGCAGCCAAGCCGGGACAGGCTCCTTGAACACTGAAGCTTTCTTT.

This chain connects TRBV19 to TRBJ1-5; D is possibly TRBD1 (5 bases). Trimming took off 3 bases at V and 2 bases at J, with 17 bases between the two ends. The CDR3 has 17 amino acids. Germline CDR1 reads LNHDA; CDR2 reads SQIVND (reference sequence). This CDR3 reads CASSMRWGEGGNQPQHF. The CDR3 DNA is TGTGCCAGTAGTATGAGGTGGGGCGAGGGTGGCAATCAGCCCCAGCATTTT.

The sample holds one count of this clone. The gene calls are TRBV16 and TRBJ1-3, with D uncertain. Germline V CDR1 and CDR2: KGHSY, FQNENV. The CDR3 has 15 residues. V lost 4 bases to trimming and J lost 1 base, with 11 bases between them. In DNA form, the CDR3 reads TGTGCCAGCAGCCCCGAAGGAGGGTCTGGAAACACCATATATTTT. This translates into CASSPEGGSGNTIYF.

This clone occurred a few times. The chain links TRBV4-2 to TRBJ2-1, with 7 bases that match TRBD2. This CDR3 spans 14 amino acids. Germline V lookup: CDR1 LGHNA, CDR2 YNFKEQ. The V and J ends lost 4 bases and 4 bases, in that order; junction bases with no gene match: 4. CDR3 region: CASSPASGYNEQFF. The DNA for the CDR3 is TGTGCCAGCAGCCCGGCTAGCGGATACAATGAGCAGTTCTTC.

This chain links TRBV7-2 with TRBJ2-7, with TRBD2 matching 8 bases. V was pared by 7 bases and J by 2 bases, with 7 bases of the junction left unmatched. CDR1 is SGHTA, CDR2 FQGNSA, per germline. This CDR3 contains 14 residues. In DNA form, the CDR3 reads TGTGCCAGCACTCCACTAGCGGTAGCCTACGAGCAGTACTTC. Translated, it gives CASTPLAVAYEQYF.

The rearrangement joins TRBV24-1 to TRBJ1-1; D might be TRBD1 (6 bases). CDR1 KGHDR and CDR2 SFDVKD come from the germline V gene. Trimming stripped 7 bases from V and 0 bases from J, with 14 bases between. This CDR3 spans 15 amino acids. For the CDR3, the DNA is TGTGCCACCAGAGGACAGATAGGAATGAACACTGAAGCTTTCTTT. This codes for CATRGQIGMNTEAFF.

The chain joins TRBV7-2 to TRBJ1-2; a possible D gene is TRBD1 (6 bases). The CDR3 runs to 15 residues. The germline gives CDR1 SGHTA, CDR2 FQGNSA. V shed 5 bases and J shed 7 bases, with 20 bases lying between them. The CDR3 nucleotides are TGTGCCAGCAGCCCGCCCGGGACACGAGCGGGTGGCTACACCTTC. This translates into CASSPPGTRAGGYTF. The full variable domain, rest sourced from reference TRBV7-2 and TRBJ1-2, is GAGVSQSPSNKVTEKGKDVELRCDPISGHTALYWYRQSLGQGLEFLIYFQGNSAPDKSGLPSDRFSAERTGGSVSTLTIQRTQQEDSAVYLCASSPPGTRAGGYTFGSGTRLTVV.

V usage is TRBV7-2 and J usage is TRBJ2-7; D not resolved. Trimming cost V 1 base and J 6 bases, with 7 bases left between them. Germline assignment: CDR1 SGHTA and CDR2 FQGNSA. CDR3 length: 12 residues. The CDR3 nucleotides are TGTGCCAGCAGCTTAGGAGGCTCCGAGCAGTACTTC. This sequence encodes CASSLGGSEQYF.

Only one count was recorded for this clone. The genes are TRBV28 and TRBJ2-5; 7 bases agree with TRBD1. CDR1 is MDHEN, CDR2 SYDVKM, per germline. V shed 8 bases and J 1 base; nucleotides not matched to a gene: 4. This CDR3 has 13 amino acids. The CDR3 spells CASERDSQETQYF. The CDR3, as DNA: TGTGCCAGCGAGAGGGACAGCCAAGAGACCCAGTACTTC.

This chain uses TRBV18 with TRBJ2-7; D not resolved. CDR1 is KGHSH and CDR2 is LQKENI in the germline V gene. Trimming removed 2 bases from V and 1 base from J, with 12 bases in between. The CDR3 has 15 residues. The CDR3 here is CASSPTLSGSYEQYF. CDR3 nucleotides: TGTGCCAGCTCACCAACCCTTAGTGGTTCCTACGAGCAGTACTTC.

The genes are TRBV7-2 and TRBJ2-7; D is undetermined. Between the trimmed V and J ends, which lost 8 bases and 0 bases, there was a span of 11 bases. The CDR3 runs to 13 residues. CDR1 and CDR2 from the germline V gene are SGHTA and FQGNSA. The CDR3 DNA reads as TGTGCCAGCGGGGTGGGGTACTCCTACGAGCAGTACTTC. As protein: CASGVGYSYEQYF.